This entry lists 23 T cell receptor beta chains sequenced from one sample in a study of T cell responses to AZD1222 COVID-19 vaccine. TCRdb keeps only in-frame clones here, not all; method: immunoSEQ multiplex PCR. The repertoire consists of roughly 160,000 clones, with approximately 88% occurring once and the leading ten covering 0.85% to 1.1%. The source was peripheral blood, collected 28 days after the second AZD1222 dose. Receptor source: an adult who received the AZD1222 COVID-19 vaccine.

The chain joins TRBV23-1 to TRBJ2-3; 7 bases agree with TRBD1. TRBV23-1 qualifies as an ORF whose function is uncertain. The CDR3 is 19 residues long. The V and J ends lost 0 bases and 2 bases, in that order; junction bases with no gene match: 14. DNA for the CDR3: TGCGCCAGCAGTCAATCAAGGGCCAGGGGGAGTTATTTCACAGATACGCAGTATTTT. This codes for CASSQSRARGSYFTDTQYF.

This chain links TRBV6-5 with TRBJ2-5; 12 nucleotides align to TRBD2. Germline V gene lookup returns CDR1 MNHEY and CDR2 SVGAGI. CDR3 length: 15 amino acids. The V gene end was trimmed by 4 bases and the J gene end by 5 bases; junction bases not matched to a gene: 5. The chain's CDR3 is CASSSLAGGQETQYF. Written as DNA, the CDR3 is TGTGCCAGCAGTTCCCTAGCGGGGGGGCAGGAGACCCAGTACTTC.

The rearrangement links TRBV11-2 to TRBJ2-3; unclear D gene. The ends were cut back, 2 bases at V and 3 bases at J, with 9 bases in the middle. CDR1 and CDR2 from the germline V gene are SGHAT and FQNNGV. This CDR3 has 14 residues. CDR3 residues: CASSLIVETDTQYF. CDR3 DNA sequence: TGTGCCAGCAGCTTAATAGTAGAGACAGATACGCAGTATTTT.

The chain joins TRBV11-3 to TRBJ1-1; D is ambiguous. Deletions cut 1 base from V and 2 bases from J, with 5 bases between. The CDR3 has 13 residues. Germline lookup yields CDR1 SGHNT and CDR2 YENEEA. CDR3 amino acids: CASSLGRNTEAFF. In nucleotides, the CDR3 is TGTGCCAGCAGCTTAGGCAGAAACACTGAAGCTTTCTTT.

The rearrangement joins TRBV6-5 to TRBJ2-5, with unresolved D. Trimming took off 6 bases at V and 5 bases at J, with 13 bases between the two ends. The CDR3 is 13 amino acids. CDR1 MNHEY and CDR2 SVGAGI come from the germline V gene. CDR3 DNA: TGTGCCAGCAGAACGGCCGTCCGGGAGACCCAGTACTTC. Its translation is CASRTAVRETQYF.

This chain uses TRBV11-2 with TRBJ2-4; possibly TRBD1 for D (5 bases). This CDR3 is built from 16 residues. Trimming shortened V by 2 bases and J by 1 base, and 12 bases separated the two germline ends. Germline V gene lookup returns CDR1 SGHAT and CDR2 FQNNGV. The CDR3 spells CASSLRGLGAKNIQYF. The CDR3, as DNA: TGTGCCAGCAGCTTAAGGGGATTGGGGGCCAAAAACATTCAGTACTTC.

The rearrangement joins TRBV2 to TRBJ2-7; TRBD2 aligns across 8 bases. Losses at the gene ends were 1 base for V and 1 base for J; bases not matched to a gene: 3. The CDR3 totals 15 residues. Germline assignment: CDR1 SNHLY and CDR2 FYNNEI. CDR3 sequence: CASSEGIAGSYEQYF. In DNA, the CDR3 is TGTGCCAGCAGTGAAGGGATAGCGGGGTCCTACGAGCAGTACTTC. The full variable domain, completed using reference TRBV2 and TRBJ2-7, is EPEVTQTPSHQVTQMGQEVILRCVPISNHLYFYWYRQILGQKVEFLVSFYNNEISEKSEIFDDQFSVERPDGSNFTLKIRSTKLEDSAMYFCASSEGIAGSYEQYFGPGTRLTVT.

The V gene is TRBV6-2 or TRBV6-3, the J gene TRBJ2-7; D is unresolved. V lost 0 bases to trimming and J lost 3 bases, with 12 bases between them. Germline V gene sequence: CDR1 MNHEY, CDR2 SVGEGT. There are 15 residues in the CDR3. As DNA, the CDR3 is TGTGCCAGCAGTTACTCATACCCACATAGCTACGAGCAGTACTTC. Amino acid sequence: CASSYSYPHSYEQYF.

The CDR3 is CSASLGGPKNIQYF. CDR3 sequence (DNA): TGCAGTGCTAGTCTAGGAGGGCCCAAAAACATTCAGTACTTC. This rearrangement joins TRBV20-1 to TRBJ2-4; TRBD2 might be the D (6 bases). The CDR3 sequence is 14 residues long. V lost 3 bases and J 2 bases, leaving 11 bases between the germline ends. Germline lookup yields CDR1 DFQATT and CDR2 SNEGSKA (reference sequence).

V usage is TRBV27 and J usage is TRBJ1-6; D may be TRBD1 (5 bases). Germline assignment: CDR1 MNHEY and CDR2 SMNVEV (reference sequence). The ends were cut back, 9 bases at V and 7 bases at J, with 19 bases in the middle. This CDR3 is 15 amino acids long. CDR3 in DNA: TGTGCCAGTGGATTGGGGGTCCGCGGAAATTCACCCCTCCACTTT. Encoded protein: CASGLGVRGNSPLHF.

The chain has TRBV27 and TRBJ1-6; no clear D gene. CDR3 length: 12 amino acids. V was trimmed by 1 base and J by 5 bases, leaving 0 bases between them. In germline, CDR1 is MNHEY, CDR2 SMNVEV (reference sequence). The CDR3 reads CASSLYNSPLHF. The CDR3 coding sequence is TGTGCCAGCAGTTTATATAATTCACCCCTCCACTTT.

The chain joins TRBV19 to TRBJ2-2; TRBD2 matches 10 bases. The CDR3 extends over 16 amino acids. The germline gives CDR1 LNHDA, CDR2 SQIVND (reference sequence). This CDR3 reads CASRSLLAGVGGELFF. CDR3 sequence (DNA): TGTGCTTCCAGATCCCTCCTAGCGGGGGTGGGAGGGGAGCTGTTTTTT.

This clone occurred once. The genes are TRBV19 and TRBJ2-7; 8 nucleotides align to TRBD1. This CDR3 comprises 13 residues. Germline V CDR1 and CDR2: LNHDA, SQIVND (reference sequence). V gave up 3 bases and J gave up 3 bases; unmatched junction bases: 1. CDR3 sequence: CASSMGTGYEQYF. CDR3 coding DNA: TGTGCCAGTAGTATGGGGACAGGCTACGAGCAGTACTTC.

The V call is TRBV4-3, the J call TRBJ1-1; a weak D match, TRBD1 (5 bases). The germline V gene has CDR1 LGHNA and CDR2 YSLEER. The CDR3 length is 14 residues. Trimming took 1 base from V and 5 from J, leaving 11 bases between them. The DNA for the CDR3 is TGCGCCAGCAGCCAAGTGCGCAGGGTTACTGAAGCTTTCTTT. It specifies CASSQVRRVTEAFF.

This clone was picked up one time. This chain joins TRBV2 and TRBJ1-3, with TRBD1 matching over 8 bases. CDR3 size: 15 residues. The V and J ends lost 4 bases and 2 bases, in that order; junction bases with no gene match: 4. Germline V gives CDR1 SNHLY, CDR2 FYNNEI. The CDR3, as DNA: TGTGCCAGCAGTGGCCTGACAGGGGCTGGAAACACCATATATTTT. It translates to CASSGLTGAGNTIYF.

The chain joins TRBV4-1 to TRBJ1-1; 7 nucleotides match TRBD1. The germline gives CDR1 MGHRA, CDR2 YSYEKL. The CDR3 extends over 16 amino acids. V dropped 1 base and J dropped 5; count of bases not matched to a gene: 10. CDR3 DNA: TGCGCCAGCAGCCAAGGGGAAAGAAGCAGGGGGACTGAAGCTTTCTTT. Translated, it gives CASSQGERSRGTEAFF.

This sequence joins TRBV11-2 and TRBJ2-7, with D possibly being TRBD2 (5 bases). The length of the CDR3 is 13 residues. V was shortened by 1 base and J by 4 bases, with 8 bases between the two germline ends. Germline-derived CDR1 and CDR2 are SGHAT and FQNNGV. The CDR3 DNA reads as TGTGCCAGCAGCTTAGGGGAGAGGTACGAGCAGTACTTC. Translating it yields CASSLGERYEQYF.

This rearrangement joins TRBV20-1 to TRBJ2-3, with 9 bases identical to TRBD2. V lost 3 bases and J lost 2; bases outside the gene matches: 9. The CDR3 contains 16 residues. CDR1 DFQATT and CDR2 SNEGSKA come from the germline V gene (reference sequence). The CDR3 DNA reads as TGCAGTGCTAGTCCTAGCGGGGTCGGGGTCACAGATACGCAGTATTTT. Translating gives CSASPSGVGVTDTQYF.

The rearrangement links TRBV6-2 or TRBV6-3 to TRBJ2-2; D remains unclear. The V and J ends lost 6 bases and 9 bases respectively, with 8 bases between them. Looked up from germline, CDR1 is MNHEY and CDR2 is SVGEGT. CDR3 length: 11 amino acids. As DNA, the CDR3 is TGTGCCAGCAGCCACGCCCGGGAGCTGTTTTTT. Translated: CASSHARELFF.

The chain carries TRBV7-2 and TRBJ2-1, with 8 bases aligning to TRBD2. The CDR3 runs to 14 residues. J lost 7 bases, V lost 5 bases, and 7 bases had no gene match. Germline loops: CDR1 SGHTA, CDR2 FQGNSA. CDR3: CASSRFGGANEQFF. The CDR3 DNA reads as TGTGCCAGCAGCCGCTTCGGGGGGGCAAATGAGCAGTTCTTC.

The rearrangement joins TRBV30 to TRBJ1-6; D remains ambiguous. V was clipped by 2 bases and J by 0 bases, with 8 bases between them. This CDR3 spans 15 amino acids. CDR1 GTSNPN and CDR2 SVGIG come from the germline V gene (reference sequence). The CDR3 DNA reads as TGTGCCTGGAGTATTTTGAGCTCCTATAATTCACCCCTCCACTTT. Protein product: CAWSILSSYNSPLHF.

This clone was found a few times. The chain carries TRBV18 and TRBJ1-1; D remains unclear. V was clipped by 2 bases and J by 0 bases, with 7 bases between them. CDR1 KGHSH and CDR2 LQKENI come from the germline V gene. This CDR3 is built from 14 residues. Here the CDR3 DNA reads TGTGCCAGCTCACCAAAGGAAATGAACACTGAAGCTTTCTTT. Encoded protein: CASSPKEMNTEAFF.

This chain uses TRBV6-2 or TRBV6-3 with TRBJ2-3, with TRBD2 identical over 7 bases. The CDR3 length is 15 residues. Trimming removed 8 bases from V and 0 bases from J; junction bases left unmatched: 8. CDR1 MNHEY and CDR2 SVGEGT come from the germline V gene. The CDR3, as DNA: TGTGCCAGCTGCCTGGGGGGGTTGAGCACAGATACGCAGTATTTT. Its translation is CASCLGGLSTDTQYF.